This T cell receptor beta chain was retrieved from a study of graft-versus-host responses after intestinal transplantation. Study-wide points: Some GvH clones were seen earlier in gut or blood, suggesting intestinal origin. Allografts from individuals with graft-donor T cell macrochimerism displayed high graft-versus-host to host-versus-graft clonal ratios. There was an association between peak levels of circulating GvH clones and early post-transplant HvG declines.

Of note for this clone: Its antigen is unknown.

This table comes from immunoSEQ multiplex PCR, and its TCRdb copy is limited to in-frame clones, with some not included. Altogether 85,000 to 110,000 clones are present, 80% to 95% being singletons, with the ten largest covering more than 0.9%. J was trimmed by 10 bases and V by 7 bases; bases with no gene match: 13. CDR1 and CDR2 (germline): SNHLY, FYNNEI. This CDR3 spans 14 amino acids. The sample here was unstimulated CD8+ T cells sorted from spleen or lymph node cells, taken before intestinal transplant. This chain uses TRBV2 with TRBJ2-1, with 7 bases that match TRBD2. This clonotype was sampled from a human donor who received an intestinal transplant. CDR3 residues: CASTLLGLADEQFF. CDR3 DNA sequence: TGTGCCAGCACCCTACTGGGGCTAGCGGACGAGCAGTTCTTC.